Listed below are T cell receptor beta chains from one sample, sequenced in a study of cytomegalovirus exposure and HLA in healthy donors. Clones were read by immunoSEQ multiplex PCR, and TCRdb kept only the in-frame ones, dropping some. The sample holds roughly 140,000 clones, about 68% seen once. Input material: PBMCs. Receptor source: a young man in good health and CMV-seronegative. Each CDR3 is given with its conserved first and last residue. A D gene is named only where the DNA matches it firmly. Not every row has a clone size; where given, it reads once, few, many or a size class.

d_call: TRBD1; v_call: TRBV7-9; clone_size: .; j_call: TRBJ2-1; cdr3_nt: TGTGCCAGCCGCCAGGGGAACAGGGGGCGTTCAGAGCAGTTCTTC; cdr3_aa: CASRQGNRGRSEQFF
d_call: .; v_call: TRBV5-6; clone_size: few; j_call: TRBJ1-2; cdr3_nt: TGTGCCAGCGGCCAACGGGGGGGCTACACCTTC; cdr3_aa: CASGQRGGYTF
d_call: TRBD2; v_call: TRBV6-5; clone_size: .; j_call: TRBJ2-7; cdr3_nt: TGTGCCAGCAGCCCCGGGACTAGCGTGTCCTACGAGCAGTACTTC; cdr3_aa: CASSPGTSVSYEQYF
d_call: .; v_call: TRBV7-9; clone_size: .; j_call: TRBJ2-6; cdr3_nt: TGTTCCAGCAGCTTATCCGCAGACACCTACAACGTCCTGACTTTC; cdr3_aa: CSSSLSADTYNVLTF
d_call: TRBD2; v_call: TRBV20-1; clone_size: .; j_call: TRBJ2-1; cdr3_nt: TGCAGTGCTAGTGGGGGACTAGAGCAGTTCTTC; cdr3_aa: CSASGGLEQFF
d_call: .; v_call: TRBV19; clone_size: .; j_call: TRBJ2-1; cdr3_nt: TGTGCCAGTAGTATGGGGGCGTACTCCAATGAGCAGTTCTTC; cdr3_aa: CASSMGAYSNEQFF
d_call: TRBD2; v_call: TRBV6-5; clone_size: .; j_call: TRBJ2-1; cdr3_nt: TGTGCCAGCAGTTACTCCGCTAGCGGGAGTCTTGAGCAGTTCTTC; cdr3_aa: CASSYSASGSLEQFF
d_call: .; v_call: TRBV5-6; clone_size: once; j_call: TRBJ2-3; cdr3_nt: TGTGCCAGCAGCTTGGGGATGAGGAAAGATACGCAGTATTTT; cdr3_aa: CASSLGMRKDTQYF
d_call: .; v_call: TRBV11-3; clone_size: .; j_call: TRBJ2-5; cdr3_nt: TGTGCCAGCAGCTTAGGAGCGGGCCGACTAGAGACCCAGTACTTC; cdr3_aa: CASSLGAGRLETQYF
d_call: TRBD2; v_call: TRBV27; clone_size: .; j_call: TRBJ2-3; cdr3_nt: TGTGCCAGCAGTTTTATCCCGCGGGAGGACCTCACAGATACGCAGTATTTT; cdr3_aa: CASSFIPREDLTDTQYF
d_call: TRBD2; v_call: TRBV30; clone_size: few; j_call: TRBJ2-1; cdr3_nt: TGTGCCTGGAGTGCCGCGGGAGTCGACCTCTACAATGAGCAGTTCTTC; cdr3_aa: CAWSAAGVDLYNEQFF
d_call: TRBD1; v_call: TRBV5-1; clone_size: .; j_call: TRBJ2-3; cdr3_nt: TGCGCCAGCAGCTTGGGTACAGGGGGCACAGATACGCAGTATTTT; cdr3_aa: CASSLGTGGTDTQYF
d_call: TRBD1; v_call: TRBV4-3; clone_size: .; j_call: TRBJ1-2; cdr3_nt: TGCGCCAGCAGCCAATTTGGACAGGGGGCCTTTCTCTATGGCTACACCTTC; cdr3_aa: CASSQFGQGAFLYGYTF
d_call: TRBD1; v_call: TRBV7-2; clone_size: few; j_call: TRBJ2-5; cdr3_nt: TGTGCCAGCAGCCGCGACAGGGGTTGGGGGAAGACCCAGTACTTC; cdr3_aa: CASSRDRGWGKTQYF
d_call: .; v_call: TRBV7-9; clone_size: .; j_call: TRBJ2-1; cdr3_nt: TGTGCCAGCAGCTTAGAAATAGCCCAGCCACAGGATGAGCAGTTCTTC; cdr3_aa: CASSLEIAQPQDEQFF
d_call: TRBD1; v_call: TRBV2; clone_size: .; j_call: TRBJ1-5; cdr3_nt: TGTGCCAGCAGTGTCCAGGGACAGGGCAATCAGCCCCAGCATTTT; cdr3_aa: CASSVQGQGNQPQHF
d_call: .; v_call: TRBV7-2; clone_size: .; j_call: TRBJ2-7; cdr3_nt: TGTGCCAGCAGCGTTCAACCGAGCGGGCCTAGCTCCTACGAGCAGTACTTC; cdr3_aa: CASSVQPSGPSSYEQYF
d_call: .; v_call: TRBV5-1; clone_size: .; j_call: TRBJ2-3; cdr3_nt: TGCGCCAGCAGCTGGGCCACAGATACGCAGTATTTT; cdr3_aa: CASSWATDTQYF
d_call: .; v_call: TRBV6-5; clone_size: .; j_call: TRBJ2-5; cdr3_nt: TGTGCCAGCAGTTACTCGCGCGGGATAGGAGAGACCCAGTACTTC; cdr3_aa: CASSYSRGIGETQYF
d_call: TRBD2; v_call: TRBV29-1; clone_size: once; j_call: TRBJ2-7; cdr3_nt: TGCAGCGTCTTGGTGGGGACTAGCGCGAGCTACGAGCAGTACTTC; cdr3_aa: CSVLVGTSASYEQYF
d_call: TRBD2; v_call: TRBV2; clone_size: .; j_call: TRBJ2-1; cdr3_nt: TGTGCCAGCACTGAGGGGACTAGCGGGAGTAAGGATGAGCAGTTCTTC; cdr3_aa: CASTEGTSGSKDEQFF
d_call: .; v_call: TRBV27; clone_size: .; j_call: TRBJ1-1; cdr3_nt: TGTGCCAGCAGTTATTCGGGGGGCACTGAAGCTTTCTTT; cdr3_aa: CASSYSGGTEAFF
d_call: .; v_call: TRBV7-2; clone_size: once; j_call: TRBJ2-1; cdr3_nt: TGTGCCAGCAGCTTGACTCCGACCGTCGACAATGAGCAGTTCTTC; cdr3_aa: CASSLTPTVDNEQFF
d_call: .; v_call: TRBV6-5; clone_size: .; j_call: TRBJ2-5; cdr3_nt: TGTGCCAGCAGTTACTCGAGGGGAGGGGGGGTGCAGTACTTC; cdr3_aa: CASSYSRGGGVQYF
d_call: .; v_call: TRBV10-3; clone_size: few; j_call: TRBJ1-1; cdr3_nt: TGTGCCACACAGGCGGAGGGGACTGAAGCTTTCTTT; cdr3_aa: CATQAEGTEAFF
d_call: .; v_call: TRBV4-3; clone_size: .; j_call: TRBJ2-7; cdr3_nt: TGCGCCAGCAGCCAAGATTCGGCCGGCAGGGTACCCTACGAGCAGTACTTC; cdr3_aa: CASSQDSAGRVPYEQYF
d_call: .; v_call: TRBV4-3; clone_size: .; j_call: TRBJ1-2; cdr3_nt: TGCGCCAGCAGCCCAGGGAAGGCGACTGTCTACACCTTC; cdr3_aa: CASSPGKATVYTF
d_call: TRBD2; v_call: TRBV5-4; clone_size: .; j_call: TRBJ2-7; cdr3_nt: TGTGCCAGCAGCTCCTCCGAGGGGGGGGGAGCTAGCGGGAGCTACGAGCAGTACTTC; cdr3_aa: CASSSSEGGGASGSYEQYF
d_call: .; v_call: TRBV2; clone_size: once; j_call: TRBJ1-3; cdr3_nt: TGTGCCAGCAGTGAACCGCGGAGGGAACACACCATATATTTT; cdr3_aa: CASSEPRREHTIYF
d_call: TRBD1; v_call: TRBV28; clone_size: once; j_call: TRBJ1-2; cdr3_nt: TGTGCCAGCAGTTTAACAGGGGGCAAGTATCGTGGCTACACCTTC; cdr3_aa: CASSLTGGKYRGYTF
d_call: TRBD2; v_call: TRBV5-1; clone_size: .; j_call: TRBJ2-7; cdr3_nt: TGCGCCAGCCCCAAAGGGCGGGAGGAGTACGAGCAGTACTTC; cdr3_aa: CASPKGREEYEQYF
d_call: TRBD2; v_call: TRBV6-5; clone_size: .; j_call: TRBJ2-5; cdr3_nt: TGTGCCAGCAGCTTCGGACTAGCGGGGAGGGAGACCCAGTACTTC; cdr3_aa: CASSFGLAGRETQYF
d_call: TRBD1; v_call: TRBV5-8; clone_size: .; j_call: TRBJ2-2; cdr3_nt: TGTGCCAGCAGCTTGAACAGGGGGCCCGGGGAGCTGTTTTTT; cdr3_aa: CASSLNRGPGELFF
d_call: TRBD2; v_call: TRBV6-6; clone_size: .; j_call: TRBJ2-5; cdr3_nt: TGTGCCTGCGGACTAGGAGAGACCCAGTACTTC; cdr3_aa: CACGLGETQYF
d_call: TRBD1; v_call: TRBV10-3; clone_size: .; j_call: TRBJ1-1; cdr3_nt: TGTGCCATCAGTGAGACAGGGGGCACAGCTTTCTTT; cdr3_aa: CAISETGGTAFF
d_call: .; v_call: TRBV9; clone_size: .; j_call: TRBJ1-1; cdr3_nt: TGTGCCAGCAGCCCCGTTCGAGACACTGAAGCTTTCTTT; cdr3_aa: CASSPVRDTEAFF
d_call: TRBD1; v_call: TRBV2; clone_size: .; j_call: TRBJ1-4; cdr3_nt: TGTGCCAGCACCGAAGGACAGGGAGGTGAAAAACTGTTTTTT; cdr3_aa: CASTEGQGGEKLFF
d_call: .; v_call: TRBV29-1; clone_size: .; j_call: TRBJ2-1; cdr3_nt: TGCAGCTCTGGGGGGGCGTCCTACAATGAGCAGTTCTTC; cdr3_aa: CSSGGASYNEQFF
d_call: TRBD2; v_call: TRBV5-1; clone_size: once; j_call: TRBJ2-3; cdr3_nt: TGCGCCAGCAGCCTGGAGACTAGCGGGACGCTCAGAACGCAGTATTTT; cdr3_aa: CASSLETSGTLRTQYF
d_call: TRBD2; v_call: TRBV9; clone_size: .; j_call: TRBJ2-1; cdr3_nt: TGTGCCAGCAGCGCTGTAGCGGGAGCGGTGTTCTTC; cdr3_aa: CASSAVAGAVFF
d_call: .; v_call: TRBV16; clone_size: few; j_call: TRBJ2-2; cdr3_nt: TGTGCCAGCAGCGAGACTAGTATTGATAACACCGGGGAGCTGTTTTTT; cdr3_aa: CASSETSIDNTGELFF
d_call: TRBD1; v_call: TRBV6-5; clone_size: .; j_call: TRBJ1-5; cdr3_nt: TGTGCCAGCAGTTACTCACAGGGGGCAGGACAGCCCCAGCATTTT; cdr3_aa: CASSYSQGAGQPQHF
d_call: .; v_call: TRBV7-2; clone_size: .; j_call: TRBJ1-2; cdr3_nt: TGTGCCAGCAGCTCCCAGGGGAGAGGGTATGGCTACACCTTC; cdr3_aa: CASSSQGRGYGYTF
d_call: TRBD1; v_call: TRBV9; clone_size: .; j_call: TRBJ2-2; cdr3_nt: TGTGCCAGCAGCCCAAGGGCAGGGGGCTTCTCCGGGGAGCTGTTTTTT; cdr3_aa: CASSPRAGGFSGELFF
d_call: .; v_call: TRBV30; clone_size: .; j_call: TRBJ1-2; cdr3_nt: TGTGCCTGGACTGCGGGGTGGAACTATGGCTACACCTTC; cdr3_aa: CAWTAGWNYGYTF
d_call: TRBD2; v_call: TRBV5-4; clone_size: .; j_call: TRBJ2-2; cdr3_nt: TGTGCCAGCAGCCCCCAGCGGGGGGGGAACACCGGGGAGCTGTTTTTT; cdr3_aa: CASSPQRGGNTGELFF
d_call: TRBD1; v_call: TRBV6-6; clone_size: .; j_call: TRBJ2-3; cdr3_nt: TGTGCCAGCAGTGTGGACAGGAGGTCAGATACGCAGTATTTT; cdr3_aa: CASSVDRRSDTQYF
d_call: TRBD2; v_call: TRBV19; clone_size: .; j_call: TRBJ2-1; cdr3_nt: TGTGCCAGTAGTCCAAAGGCGGGAGGTAAAGACAATGAGCAGTTCTTC; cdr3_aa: CASSPKAGGKDNEQFF
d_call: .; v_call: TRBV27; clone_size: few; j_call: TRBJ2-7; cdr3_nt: TGTGCCAGCAGTTTATCCCGCGGGACTGGCTGGTACGAGCAGTACTTC; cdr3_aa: CASSLSRGTGWYEQYF
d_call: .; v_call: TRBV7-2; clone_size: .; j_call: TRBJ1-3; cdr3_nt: TGTGCCAGCAGCTTAGTTGTTACTGGAAACACCATATATTTT; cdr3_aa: CASSLVVTGNTIYF
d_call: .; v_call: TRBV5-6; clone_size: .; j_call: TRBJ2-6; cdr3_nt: TGTGCCAGCAGCCCTGAGAGTGGAGCTGGGGCCAACGTCCTGACTTTC; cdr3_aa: CASSPESGAGANVLTF
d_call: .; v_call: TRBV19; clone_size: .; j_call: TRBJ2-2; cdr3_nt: TGTGCCAGTAGTACTACGGGACACCCCACCGGGGAGCTGTTTTTT; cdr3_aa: CASSTTGHPTGELFF
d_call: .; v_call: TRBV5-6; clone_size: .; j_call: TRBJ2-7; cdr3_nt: TGTGCCAGCAGCTCTTACCGGACACGCAGCTACGAGCAGTACTTC; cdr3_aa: CASSSYRTRSYEQYF
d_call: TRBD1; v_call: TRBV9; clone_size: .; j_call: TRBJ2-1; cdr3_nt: TGTGCCAGCAGCGCGAGACAGGGTTTTTCGAATGAGCAGTTCTTC; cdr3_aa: CASSARQGFSNEQFF